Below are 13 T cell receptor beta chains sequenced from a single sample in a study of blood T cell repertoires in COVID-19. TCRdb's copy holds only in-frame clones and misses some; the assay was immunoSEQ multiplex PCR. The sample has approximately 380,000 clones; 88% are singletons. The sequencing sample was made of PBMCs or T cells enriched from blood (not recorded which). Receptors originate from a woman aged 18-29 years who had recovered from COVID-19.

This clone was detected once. The CDR3 DNA is TGTGCCAGCTCTGCCAGGGGGAACACTGAAGCTTTCTTT. This codes for CASSARGNTEAFF. The chain carries TRBV18 and TRBJ1-1; TRBD1 might be the D (6 bases). Looked up from germline, CDR1 is KGHSH and CDR2 is LQKENI. V was trimmed by 6 bases and J by 1 base, leaving 9 bases between them. This CDR3 comprises 13 residues.

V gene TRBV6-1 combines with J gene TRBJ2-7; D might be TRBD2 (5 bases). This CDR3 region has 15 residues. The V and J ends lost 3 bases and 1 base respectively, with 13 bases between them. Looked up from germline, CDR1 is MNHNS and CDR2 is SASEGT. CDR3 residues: CASSDLGRDSYEQYF. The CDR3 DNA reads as TGTGCCAGCAGTGATCTAGGACGGGATTCCTACGAGCAGTACTTC.

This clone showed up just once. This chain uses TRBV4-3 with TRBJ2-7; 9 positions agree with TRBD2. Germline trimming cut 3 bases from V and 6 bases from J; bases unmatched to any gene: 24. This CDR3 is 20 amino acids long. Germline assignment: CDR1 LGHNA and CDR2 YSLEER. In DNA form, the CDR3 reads TGCGCCAGCAGCCACACCCGAGGGGGGCTTGGCGGGGGGGCCCTCCGCGAGCAGTACTTC. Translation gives CASSHTRGGLGGGALREQYF.

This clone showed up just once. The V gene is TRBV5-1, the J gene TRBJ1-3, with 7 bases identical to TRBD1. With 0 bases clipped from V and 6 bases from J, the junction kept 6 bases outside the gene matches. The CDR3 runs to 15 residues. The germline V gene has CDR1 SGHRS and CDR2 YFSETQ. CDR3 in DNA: TGCGCCAGCAGCTTGGAAGGGGGCCCTTTAAACACCATATATTTT. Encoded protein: CASSLEGGPLNTIYF. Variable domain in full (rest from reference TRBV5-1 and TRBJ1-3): KAGVTQTPRYLIKTRGQQVTLSCSPISGHRSVSWYQQTPGQGLQFLFEYFSETQRNKGNFPGRFSGRQFSNSRSEMNVSTLELGDSALYLCASSLEGGPLNTIYFGEGSWLTVV.

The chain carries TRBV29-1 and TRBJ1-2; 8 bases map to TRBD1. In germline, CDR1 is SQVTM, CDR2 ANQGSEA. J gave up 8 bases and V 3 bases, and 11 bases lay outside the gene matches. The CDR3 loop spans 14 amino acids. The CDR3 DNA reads TGCAGCGTTGACCTAGGGACAGGTTTACGAGGCTACACCTTC. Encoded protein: CSVDLGTGLRGYTF. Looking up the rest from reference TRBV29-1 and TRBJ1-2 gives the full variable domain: SAVISQKPSRDICQRGTSLTIQCQVDSQVTMMFWYRQQPGQSLTLIATANQGSEATYESGFVIDKFPISRPNLTFSTLTVSNMSPEDSSIYLCSVDLGTGLRGYTFGSGTRLTVV.

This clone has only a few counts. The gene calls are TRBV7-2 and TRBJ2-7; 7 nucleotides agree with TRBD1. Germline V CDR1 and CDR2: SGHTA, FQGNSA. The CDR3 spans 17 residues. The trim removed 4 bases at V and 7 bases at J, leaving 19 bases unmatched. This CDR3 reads CASSSIRRQGHSGEQYF. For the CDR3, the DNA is TGTGCCAGCAGCTCAATCAGACGACAGGGACACTCGGGGGAGCAGTACTTC.

The CDR3 loop is CASSFYGTGEMNTEAFF. CDR3 sequence (DNA): TGCGCCAGCAGCTTTTACGGGACAGGGGAAATGAACACTGAAGCTTTCTTT. The chain has TRBV4-3 and TRBJ1-1, with 10 bases fitting TRBD1. CDR1 and CDR2 (germline): LGHNA, YSLEER. This CDR3 region has 17 residues. Unmatched junction bases numbered 9, after V lost 5 bases and J lost 0 bases.

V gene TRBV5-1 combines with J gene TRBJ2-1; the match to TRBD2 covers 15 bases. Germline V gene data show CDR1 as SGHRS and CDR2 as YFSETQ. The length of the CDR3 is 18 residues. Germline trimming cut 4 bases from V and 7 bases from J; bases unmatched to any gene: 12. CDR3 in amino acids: CASSPRTGTSGGINEQFF. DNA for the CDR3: TGCGCCAGCAGCCCTCGTACCGGGACTAGCGGGGGGATTAATGAGCAGTTCTTC.

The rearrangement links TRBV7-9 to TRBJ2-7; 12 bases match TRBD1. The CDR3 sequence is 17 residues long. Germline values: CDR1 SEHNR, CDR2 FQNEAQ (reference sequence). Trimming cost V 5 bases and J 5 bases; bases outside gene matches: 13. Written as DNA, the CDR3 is TGTGCCAGCAGCGCACACCGGGACAGGGGGCTGTATGACGAGCAGTACTTC. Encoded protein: CASSAHRDRGLYDEQYF.

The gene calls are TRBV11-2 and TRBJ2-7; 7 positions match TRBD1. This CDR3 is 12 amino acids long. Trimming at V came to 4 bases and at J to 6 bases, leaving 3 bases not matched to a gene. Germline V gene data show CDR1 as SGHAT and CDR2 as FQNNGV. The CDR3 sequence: CASSSTGSEQYF. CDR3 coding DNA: TGTGCCAGCAGCTCGACAGGGAGCGAGCAGTACTTC. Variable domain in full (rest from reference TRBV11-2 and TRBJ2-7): EAGVAQSPRYKIIEKRQSVAFWCNPISGHATLYWYQQILGQGPKLLIQFQNNGVVDDSQLPKDRFSAERLKGVDSTLKIQPAKLEDSAVYLCASSSTGSEQYFGPGTRLTVT.

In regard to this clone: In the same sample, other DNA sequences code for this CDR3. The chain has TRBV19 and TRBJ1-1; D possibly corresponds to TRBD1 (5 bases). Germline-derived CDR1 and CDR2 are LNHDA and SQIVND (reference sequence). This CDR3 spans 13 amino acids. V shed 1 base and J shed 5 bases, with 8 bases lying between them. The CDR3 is CASSIAGGTEAFF. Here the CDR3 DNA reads TGTGCCAGTAGTATAGCGGGGGGAACTGAAGCTTTCTTT. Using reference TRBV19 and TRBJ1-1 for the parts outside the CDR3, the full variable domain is DGGITQSPKYLFRKEGQNVTLSCEQNLNHDAMYWYRQDPGQGLRLIYYSQIVNDFQKGDIAEGYSVSREKKESFPLTVTSAQKNPTAFYLCASSIAGGTEAFFGQGTRLTVV.

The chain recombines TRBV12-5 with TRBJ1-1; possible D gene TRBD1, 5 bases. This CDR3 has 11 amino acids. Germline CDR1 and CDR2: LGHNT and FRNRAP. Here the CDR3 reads CASGVHTEAFF. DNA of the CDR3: TGTGCCTCGGGGGTCCACACTGAAGCTTTCTTT.

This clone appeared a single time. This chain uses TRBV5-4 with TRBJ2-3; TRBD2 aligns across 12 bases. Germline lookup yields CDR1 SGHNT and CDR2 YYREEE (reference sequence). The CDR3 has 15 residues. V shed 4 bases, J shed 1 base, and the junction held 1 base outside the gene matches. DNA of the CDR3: TGTGCCAGCAGCCGGACTAGCGGGGGCACAGATACGCAGTATTTT. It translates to CASSRTSGGTDTQYF.